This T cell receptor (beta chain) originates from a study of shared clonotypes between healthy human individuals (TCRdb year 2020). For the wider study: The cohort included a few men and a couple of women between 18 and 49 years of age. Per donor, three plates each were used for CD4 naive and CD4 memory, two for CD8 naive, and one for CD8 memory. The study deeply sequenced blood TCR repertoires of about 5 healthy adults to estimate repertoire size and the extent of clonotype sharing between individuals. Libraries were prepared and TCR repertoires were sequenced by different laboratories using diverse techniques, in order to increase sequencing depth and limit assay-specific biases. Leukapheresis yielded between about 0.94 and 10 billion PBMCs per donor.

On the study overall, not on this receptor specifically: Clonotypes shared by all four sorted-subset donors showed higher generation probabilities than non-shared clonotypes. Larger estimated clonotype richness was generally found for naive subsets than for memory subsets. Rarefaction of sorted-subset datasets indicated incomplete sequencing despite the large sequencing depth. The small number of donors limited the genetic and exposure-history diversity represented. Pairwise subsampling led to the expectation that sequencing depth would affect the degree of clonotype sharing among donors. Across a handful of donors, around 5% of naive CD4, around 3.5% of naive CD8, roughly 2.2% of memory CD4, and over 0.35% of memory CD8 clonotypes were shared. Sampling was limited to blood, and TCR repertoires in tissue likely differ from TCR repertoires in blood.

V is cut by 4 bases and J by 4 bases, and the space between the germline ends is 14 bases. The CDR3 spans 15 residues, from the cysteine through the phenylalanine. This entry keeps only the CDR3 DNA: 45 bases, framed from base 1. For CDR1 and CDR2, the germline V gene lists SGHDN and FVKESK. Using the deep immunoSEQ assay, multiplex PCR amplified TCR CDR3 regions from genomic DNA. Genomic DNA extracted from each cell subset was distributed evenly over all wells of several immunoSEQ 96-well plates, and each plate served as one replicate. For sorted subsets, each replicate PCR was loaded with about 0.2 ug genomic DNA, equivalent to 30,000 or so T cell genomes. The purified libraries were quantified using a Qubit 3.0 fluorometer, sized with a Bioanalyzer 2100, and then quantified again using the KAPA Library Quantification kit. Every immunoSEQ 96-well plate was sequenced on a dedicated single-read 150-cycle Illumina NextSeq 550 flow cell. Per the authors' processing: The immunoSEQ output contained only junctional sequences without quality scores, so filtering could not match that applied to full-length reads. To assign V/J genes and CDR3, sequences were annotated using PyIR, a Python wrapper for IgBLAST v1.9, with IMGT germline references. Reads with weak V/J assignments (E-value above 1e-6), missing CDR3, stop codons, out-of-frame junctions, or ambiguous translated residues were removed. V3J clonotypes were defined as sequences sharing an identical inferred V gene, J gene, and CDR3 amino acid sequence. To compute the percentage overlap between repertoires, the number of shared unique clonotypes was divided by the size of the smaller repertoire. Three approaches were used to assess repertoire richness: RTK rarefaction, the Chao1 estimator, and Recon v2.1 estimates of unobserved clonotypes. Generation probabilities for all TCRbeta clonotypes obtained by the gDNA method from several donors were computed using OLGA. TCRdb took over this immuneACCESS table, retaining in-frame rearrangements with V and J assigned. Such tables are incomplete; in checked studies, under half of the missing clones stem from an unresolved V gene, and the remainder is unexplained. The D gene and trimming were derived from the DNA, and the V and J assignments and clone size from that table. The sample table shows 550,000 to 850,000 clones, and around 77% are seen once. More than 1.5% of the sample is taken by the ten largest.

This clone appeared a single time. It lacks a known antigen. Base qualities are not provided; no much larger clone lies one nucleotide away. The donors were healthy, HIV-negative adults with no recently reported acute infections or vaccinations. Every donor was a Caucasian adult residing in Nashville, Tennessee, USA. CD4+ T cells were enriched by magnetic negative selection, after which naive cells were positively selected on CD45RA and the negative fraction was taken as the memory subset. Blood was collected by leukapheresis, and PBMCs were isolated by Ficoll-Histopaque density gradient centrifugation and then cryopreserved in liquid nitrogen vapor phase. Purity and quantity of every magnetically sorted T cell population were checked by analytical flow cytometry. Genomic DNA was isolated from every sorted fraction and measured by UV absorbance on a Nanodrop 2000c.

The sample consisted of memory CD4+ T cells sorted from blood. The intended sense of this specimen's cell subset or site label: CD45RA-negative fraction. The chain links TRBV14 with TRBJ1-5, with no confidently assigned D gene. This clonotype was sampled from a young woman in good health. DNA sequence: TGTGCCAGCAGCCCTATCGACATGGGAAATCAGCCCCAGCATTTT. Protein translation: CASSPIDMGNQPQHF. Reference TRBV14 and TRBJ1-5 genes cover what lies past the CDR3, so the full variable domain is EAGVTQFPSHSVIEKGQTVTLRCDPISGHDNLYWYRRVMGKEIKFLLHFVKESKQDESGMPNNRFLAERTGGTYSTLKVQPAELEDSGVYFCASSPIDMGNQPQHFGDGTRLSIL.